This TCR beta chain originates from a study of CD8+ T cells in alopecia areata. As for the study in general: Scoring of severity for treated patients was based on percentage of affected scalp area. General observations from the study: In scalp and blood during tofacitinib, many expanded lesional clones persisted.

Sequencing relied on a cDNA template that was reverse transcribed from extracted RNA. TCRdb's table, derived via immunoSEQ multiplex PCR, lists solely in-frame clones and lacks some. The repertoire holds 200,000 to 250,000 clones, with 55% to 70% as singletons. Trimming stripped 1 base from V and 7 bases from J, with 16 bases between. This CDR3 is built from 15 residues. Germline lookup yields CDR1 KGHSH and CDR2 LQKENI. In this sample, this clone turned up a few times. Its antigen is unknown. As for treatment: oral pan-JAK inhibitor, 5-10 mg twice daily. The chain recombines TRBV18 with TRBJ1-2, with a weak D call TRBD1 (5 bases). The sequences come from CD4+ T cells sorted from blood, collected at week 4, from a patient treated with tofacitinib. This clonotype was sampled from a human donor with alopecia areata. The CDR3 loop is CASSPLEQVGAGYTF. The CDR3 nucleotides are TGTGCCAGCTCACCACTCGAACAGGTGGGCGCTGGCTACACCTTC.